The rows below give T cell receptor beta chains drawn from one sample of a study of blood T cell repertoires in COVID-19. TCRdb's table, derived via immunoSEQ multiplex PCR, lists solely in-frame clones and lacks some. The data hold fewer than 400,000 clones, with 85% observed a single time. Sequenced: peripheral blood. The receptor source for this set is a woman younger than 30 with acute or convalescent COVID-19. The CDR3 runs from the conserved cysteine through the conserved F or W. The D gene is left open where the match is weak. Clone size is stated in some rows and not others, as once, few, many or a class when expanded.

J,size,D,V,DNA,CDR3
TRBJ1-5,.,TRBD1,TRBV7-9,TGTGCCAGCAGCAAGACAGGGGGCAATCAGCCCCAGCATTTT,CASSKTGGNQPQHF
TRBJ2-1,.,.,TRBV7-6,TGTGCCAGCAGCCTACGGGGCGGGGACGCGGGTGAGCAGTTCTTC,CASSLRGGDAGEQFF
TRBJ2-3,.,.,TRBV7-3,TGTGCCAGCAGCTTAATTGCTAGCGTTGGGGTCACAGATACGCAGTATTTT,CASSLIASVGVTDTQYF
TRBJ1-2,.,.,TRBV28,TGTGCCAGCCTATACCCGACGGGGTATGGCTACACCTTC,CASLYPTGYGYTF
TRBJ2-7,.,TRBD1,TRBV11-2,TGTGCCAGCAGCGCAGGACAGGCCTACGAGCAGTACTTC,CASSAGQAYEQYF
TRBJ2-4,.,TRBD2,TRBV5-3,TGTGCCAGAATCGTATGGCGGGAGTATGGGAAAAACATTCAGTACTTC,CARIVWREYGKNIQYF
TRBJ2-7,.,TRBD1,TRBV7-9,TGTGCCAGCAGCCCCCGGACAGGCGTCTCCTACGAGCAGTACTTC,CASSPRTGVSYEQYF
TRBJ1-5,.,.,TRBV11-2,TGTGCCAGCAGCTTAGGAGGAGGTGGCCAGCATTTT,CASSLGGGGQHF
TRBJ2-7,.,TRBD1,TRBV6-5,TGTGCCAGCAGTATACAGGGGAACTACGAGCAGTACTTC,CASSIQGNYEQYF
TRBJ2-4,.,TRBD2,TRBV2,TGTGCCAGCACGGGAGGGCCAAACATTCAGTACTTC,CASTGGPNIQYF
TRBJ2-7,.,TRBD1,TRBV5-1,TGCGCCAGCAGCTTGCCTACAGGGGTCTTGGACGAGCAGTACTTC,CASSLPTGVLDEQYF
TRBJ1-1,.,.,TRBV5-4,TGTGCCAGCAGTTCCTACCGGGAGAACACTGAAGCTTTCTTT,CASSSYRENTEAFF
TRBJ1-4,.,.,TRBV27,TGTGCCAGCCAACCAGGGGTGAGGGATGAAAAACTGTTTTTT,CASQPGVRDEKLFF
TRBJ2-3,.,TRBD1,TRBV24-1,TGTGCCACCAGTGACCGACGGAAACAGGGGGCGAGGGGCACAGATACGCAGTATTTT,CATSDRRKQGARGTDTQYF
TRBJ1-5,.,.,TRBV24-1,TGTGCCACCAGTGATAGAATACATCATCAGCCCCAGCATTTT,CATSDRIHHQPQHF
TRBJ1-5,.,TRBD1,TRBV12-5,TGTGCTAGTGGTTTGGGGAATGACAGGGTCAATCAGCCCCAGCATTTT,CASGLGNDRVNQPQHF
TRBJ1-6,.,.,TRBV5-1,TGCGCCAGCAGCTTACAACCCAATTCACCCCTCCACTTT,CASSLQPNSPLHF
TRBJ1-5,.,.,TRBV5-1,TGCGCCAGCAGCTTGGATGACACGCACAATCAGCCCCAGCATTTT,CASSLDDTHNQPQHF
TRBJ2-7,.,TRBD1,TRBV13,TGTGCCAGCAGTAAATCGGGACAGGGAATCCCCTACGAGCAGTACTTC,CASSKSGQGIPYEQYF
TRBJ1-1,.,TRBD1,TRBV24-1,TGTGCCACCAGTGATTTGCTATATCGGACAGGGGCGGCTGAAGCTTTCTTT,CATSDLLYRTGAAEAFF
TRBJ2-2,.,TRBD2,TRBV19,TGTGCCAGTAGTTCCCCACGGACTAGCGGGCAAACGAACACCGGGGAGCTGTTTTTT,CASSSPRTSGQTNTGELFF
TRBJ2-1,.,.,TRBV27,TGTGCCAGCAGTTTATCGGCCTTCAATGAGCAGTTCTTC,CASSLSAFNEQFF
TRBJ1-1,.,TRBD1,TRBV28,TGTGCCAGCAGTTTATTACAGGGGAGCGGGAACACTGAAGCTTTCTTT,CASSLLQGSGNTEAFF
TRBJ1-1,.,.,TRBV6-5,TGTGCCAGCAGAGAGTCGGGGAGTCGGAACACTGAAGCTTTCTTT,CASRESGSRNTEAFF
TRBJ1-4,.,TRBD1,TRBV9,TGTGCCAGCAGCGTAGAAGGAAGGGGGCGGGGTGAAAAACTGTTTTTT,CASSVEGRGRGEKLFF
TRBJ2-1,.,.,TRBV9,TGTGCCAGCAGCGTAGACGATAGGGGTTATGAGCAGTTCTTC,CASSVDDRGYEQFF
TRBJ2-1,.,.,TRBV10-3,TGTGCCATCAGCGTGGAGCGGCAAGTCAATGAGCAGTTCTTC,CAISVERQVNEQFF
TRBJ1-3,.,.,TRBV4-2,TGTGCCAGCAGCCAAGAAGGGACACGGTCCTCTGGAAACACCATATATTTT,CASSQEGTRSSGNTIYF
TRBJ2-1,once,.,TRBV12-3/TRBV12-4,TGTGCCAGCAGCCCCGGGGGACCCAATGAGCAGTTCTTC,CASSPGGPNEQFF
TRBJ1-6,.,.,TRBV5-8,TGTGCCAGCAGACAAGAGTTCGGGTCACCCCTCCACTTT,CASRQEFGSPLHF
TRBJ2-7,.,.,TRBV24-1,TGTGCCACCGCAGACTCCAGCTCCTACGAGCAGTACTTC,CATADSSSYEQYF
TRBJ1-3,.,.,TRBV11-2,TGTGCCAGCGTTCAAAAGACCGAGGCCGGAAACACCATATATTTT,CASVQKTEAGNTIYF